The present T cell receptor beta chain was sequenced within a study of follicular helper T cells after annual influenza vaccination. Overall study results and limits: Day 7 ICOS+CD38+ clones later appeared mostly in ICOS-CD38- cTfh. Each annual vaccination recalled recurring oligoclonal ICOS+CD38+ cTfh clonotypes. Plasmablast frequency change correlated with clonality change in ICOS+CD38+ cTfh.

Note on this clone: Its antigen is unidentified.

As to time point: 2014-2015 season, pre-vaccination. Non-naive CD4+CXCR5+PD-1+ cTfh were sorted into ICOS+CD38+ and ICOS-CD38- fractions. The CDR3 is 16 residues long. The germline CDR1 and CDR2 sequences are SGHRS and YFSETQ. V was clipped by 4 bases and J by 7 bases; unmatched bases: 9. Sequenced by immunoSEQ multiplex PCR; TCRdb stores in-frame clones only, minus some. This table holds around 25,000 clones, more than 80% found once. This TCR was sampled from an adult who received the influenza vaccine. The chain uses TRBV5-1 and TRBJ1-6; 9 nucleotides align to TRBD1. Sample: CXCR5+ CD38- circulating T follicular helper cells from blood, taken on the day of influenza vaccination. The subset denotes: circulating Tfh, non-naive CD4+CXCR5+PD-1+ (ICOS+CD38+ or ICOS-CD38-). The CDR3 bases are TGCGCCAGCAGCAACCGACAGGGGGGGTTAAATTCACCCCTCCACTTT. Translation gives CASSNRQGGLNSPLHF.